The entry below gives a single T cell receptor (beta chain) sequence along with its context. Its specificity is unknown. The sample belongs to a study of CXCR3-negative and CXCR3-positive naive CD8 T cells. The CDR3 covers 14 residues. The study, taken as a whole, reports: Partly lower CXCR3 expression followed cryopreservation, and most assays relied on fresh PBMCs. Between one naive subset and the other, surface CD5 was comparable, and TCR strength was inferred from TRB CDR3 properties.

UMI labels and 5' RACE were used to prepare the TRB cDNA libraries. For each CDR3 protein, TCRdb gives one entry from its re-call of the 5' RACE reads, without DNA. Listed are tens of thousands of distinct CDR3 sequences; 20% to 30% falls within the top ten. Triplicates of about 300,000 cells were sorted from each CD8+ T cell subset. This sequence originates from a human donor in good health. Some clones in this sample may be carry-over from other donors' samples. The chain couples TRBV12-3 or TRBV12-4 to TRBJ2-5; checking the TCRdb D call of TRBD1 is not possible without DNA. The sample consisted of memory CD8+ T cells from blood. The CDR3 protein is CASSWGVGLETQYF.